A selection of T cell receptor beta chains follows, all from one sample in a study of spatial heterogeneity in lung cancer. TCRdb reanalysed the 5' RACE reads using MiXCR and keeps one entry per CDR3 protein. The sample shows under 30,000 distinct CDR3 sequences, about 6% of them seen only once. This sample comprised PBMCs, obtained at follow-up. Receptor source: a male donor with early-stage non-small cell lung cancer. The CDR3 runs from the conserved cysteine through the conserved F or W. The D gene is left open where the match is weak. Some rows have no size entry. The others give once, few or many, or a class for an expanded clone.

v_gene	d_gene	j_gene	abundance	CDR3aa	CDR3nt
TRBV12-3/TRBV12-4	.	TRBJ2-5	medium-sized	CASSPLGQQETQYF	TGTGCCAGCAGTCCCCTCGGGCAGCAAGAGACCCAGTACTTC
TRBV18	TRBD2	TRBJ2-1	many	CASSRSSGGADEQFF	TGTGCCAGCTCCCGAAGTAGCGGGGGGGCTGATGAGCAGTTCTTC
TRBV10-3	.	TRBJ2-2	.	CAIRGEGRRTGELFF	TGTGCCATCAGGGGGGAAGGGAGGCGCACCGGGGAGCTGTTTTTT
TRBV20-1	TRBD1	TRBJ2-2	many	CSAAGTGGTGELFF	TGCAGTGCTGCCGGGACAGGTGGCACCGGGGAGCTGTTTTTT
TRBV6-2/TRBV6-3	.	TRBJ1-2	many	CASSYAGSHYGYTF	TGTGCCAGCAGTTACGCCGGAAGCCACTATGGCTACACCTTC
TRBV6-1	.	TRBJ2-1	.	CASSEGAQRNEQFF	TGTGCCAGCAGTGAAGGGGCGCAAAGAAATGAGCAGTTCTTC
TRBV4-3	.	TRBJ2-1	.	CASSLARGEQFF	TGCGCCAGCAGCCTCGCTAGGGGTGAGCAGTTCTTC
TRBV7-8	.	TRBJ1-4	.	CASSPLGGGEKLFF	TGTGCCAGCAGCCCTTTGGGGGGCGGCGAAAAACTGTTTTTT
TRBV29-1	.	TRBJ2-5	medium-sized	CSVEGGLETQYF	TGCAGCGTTGAAGGGGGGTTGGAGACCCAGTACTTC
TRBV20-1	.	TRBJ1-6	.	CSAHFAGSSPLHF	TGCAGTGCCCACTTTGCGGGGTCTTCACCCCTCCACTTT
TRBV7-9	.	TRBJ2-7	many	CASSFQGRLYEQYF	TGTGCCAGCAGCTTTCAGGGCAGGCTATACGAGCAGTACTTC
TRBV7-2	.	TRBJ1-1	many	CASSFGPTEAFF	TGTGCCAGCAGCTTTGGGCCAACTGAAGCTTTCTTT
TRBV29-1	.	TRBJ2-3	many	CSVEDLRADSTDTQYF	TGCAGCGTTGAAGATCTCAGGGCAGATAGCACAGATACGCAGTATTTT
TRBV18	.	TRBJ2-1	.	CASSPGSNSYNEQFF	TGTGCCAGCTCACCAGGCAGTAACTCCTACAATGAGCAGTTCTTC
TRBV7-2	.	TRBJ2-4	many	CASSLGAALSIQYF	TGTGCCAGCAGCTTAGGGGCAGCCCTGAGCATTCAGTACTTC
TRBV12-3/TRBV12-4	.	TRBJ2-2	many	CASSHDRKGTGELFF	TGTGCCAGCAGTCACGACAGGAAGGGCACCGGGGAGCTGTTTTTT
TRBV19	.	TRBJ2-1	many	CASSTRPRSTYNEQFF	TGTGCCAGTAGTACCCGTCCTCGTAGCACCTACAATGAGCAGTTCTTC
TRBV10-3	.	TRBJ2-3	few	CAISESGGKSTDTQYF	TGTGCCATCAGTGAGTCGGGGGGCAAAAGCACAGATACGCAGTATTTT
TRBV5-4	.	TRBJ2-2	.	CASSSDLAATGELLF	TGTGCCAGCAGCTCCGACTTGGCTGCCACCGGGGAGCTGCTTTTT
TRBV4-2	TRBD2	TRBJ2-2	many	CASSLGLATGELFF	TGTGCCAGCAGTCTTGGACTAGCGACCGGGGAGCTGTTTTTT
TRBV12-3/TRBV12-4	.	TRBJ2-5	.	CASSLGAGAAQETQYF	TGTGCCAGCAGTTTAGGGGCGGGGGCCGCCCAAGAGACCCAGTACTTC
TRBV29-1	.	TRBJ2-5	many	CSVVEDRETQYF	TGCAGCGTTGTGGAGGACCGAGAGACCCAGTACTTC
TRBV12-3/TRBV12-4	.	TRBJ1-1	.	CASSLEGVRAFF	TGTGCCAGCAGTTTAGAGGGGGTGAGAGCTTTCTTT
TRBV7-9	.	TRBJ2-7	many	CASSSQQIEQYF	TGTGCCAGCAGCTCACAGCAAATCGAGCAGTACTTC
TRBV2	TRBD1	TRBJ1-5	many	CASRQTGAISHSNQPQHF	TGTGCCAGCAGGCAGACAGGGGCGATTTCCCATAGCAATCAGCCCCAGCATTTT
TRBV6-6	.	TRBJ1-2	many	CASSLRRGASYGYTF	TGTGCCAGCAGCCTAAGGAGGGGGGCCAGCTATGGCTACACCTTC
TRBV5-1	.	TRBJ2-5	few	CASSPGGTQGTQYF	TGCGCCAGCAGCCCTGGAGGGACGCAGGGGACCCAGTACTTC